A selection of T cell receptor beta chains follows, all from one sample in a study of T-cell memory formation after mild COVID-19. TCRdb reanalysed the 5' RACE reads using MiXCR and keeps one entry per CDR3 protein. The table records about 260,000 distinct CDR3 sequences, around 16% of them present only once. Sequenced sample: PBMCs or a T cell subset sorted from them (not recorded which). These TCRs come from a man between 18 and 35 years old who had mild COVID-19 (a few samples of this study predate the infection). Cell type and time point are not known. CDR3s include the opening cysteine and the closing phenylalanine or tryptophan.

TRBV5-6	TRBJ2-1	CASSPGTDSYNEQFF
TRBV6-5	TRBJ1-4	CASSYTRGEKLFF
TRBV6-2/TRBV6-3	TRBJ2-7	CASLRMAGAYEQYF
TRBV7-2	TRBJ2-5	CASKRQETQYF
TRBV4-3	TRBJ1-6	CASRPGRSSYNSPLHF
TRBV7-2	TRBJ2-1	CASTPSSSGEQFF
TRBV20-1	TRBJ1-2	CRVEGASGYTF
TRBV5-1	TRBJ1-1	CASSGQGENTEAFF
TRBV6-1	TRBJ2-5	CASSGGAAFQETQYF
TRBV7-6	TRBJ1-1	CASSGGQGPSVEAFF
TRBV6-6	TRBJ2-3	CASSYPRTDTQYF
TRBV9	TRBJ1-6	CASSAWGLSDSPLHF
TRBV4-3	TRBJ2-3	CASSQNREFTDTQYF
TRBV7-2	TRBJ2-3	CASRAPGTSGHTDTQYF
TRBV5-1	TRBJ2-7	CASSPATGAPSYEQYF